These 21 T cell receptor beta chains originate from one sample sequenced in a study of cytomegalovirus exposure and HLA in healthy donors. PCR involved 60 Vbeta and 13 Jbeta primers. Measured with immunoSEQ multiplex PCR; TCRdb has only the in-frame clones, and not every one. The table has 100,000 to 150,000 clones, roughly four fifths seen once; the top ten hold around 1.8%. The sequenced material came from PBMCs. These receptors were obtained from a woman between 45 and 60 years old in good health and CMV-seronegative.

The chain employs TRBV5-1 and TRBJ1-2; TRBD1 aligns across 7 bases. The CDR3 has 14 residues. Germline V gene lookup returns CDR1 SGHRS and CDR2 YFSETQ. V was pared by 0 bases and J by 7 bases, with 6 bases of the junction left unmatched. The DNA of the CDR3 is TGCGCCAGCAGCTTGGACAGGGGTCTCGGTGGCTACACCTTC. This translates into CASSLDRGLGGYTF.

This chain joins TRBV27 and TRBJ1-1; a possible D gene is TRBD1 (6 bases). Germline-derived CDR1 and CDR2 are MNHEY and SMNVEV (reference sequence). The length of the CDR3 is 13 residues. The V end was cut by 6 bases, the J end by 1 base, with 9 bases between. In DNA, the CDR3 is TGTGCCAGCAGCGTGGACAGGAACACTGAAGCTTTCTTT. Translation: CASSVDRNTEAFF.

The chain recombines TRBV21-1 with TRBJ2-5; the D call TRBD1 from the table was never checked on the DNA. TRBV21-1 is deemed a pseudogene. The CDR3 is made up of 14 amino acids. CDR3 loop: CASSRDREQETQYF. CDR3 DNA: TGTGCCAGCAGCCGGGACAGAGAACAAGAGACCCAGTACTTC.

The rearrangement links TRBV10-3 to TRBJ1-1; 8 bases agree with TRBD1. The CDR3 sequence is 16 residues long. Germline values: CDR1 ENHRY, CDR2 SYGVKD. Losses at the gene ends were 0 bases for V and 1 base for J; bases not matched to a gene: 4. The CDR3 region is CAISESQTGENTEAFF. The CDR3 DNA reads TGTGCCATCAGTGAGTCACAGACAGGGGAGAACACTGAAGCTTTCTTT.

This rearrangement joins TRBV10-3 to TRBJ2-5; 7 bases match TRBD1. Trimming removed 6 bases from V and 5 bases from J; junction bases left unmatched: 12. Germline CDR1 is ENHRY and CDR2 is SYGVKD. CDR3 size: 15 residues. This CDR3 reads CAISGTGEPGETQYF. The CDR3, as DNA: TGTGCCATCAGCGGCACAGGGGAACCAGGGGAGACCCAGTACTTC.

This rearrangement joins TRBV11-2 to TRBJ2-1; 8 bases are a match to TRBD2. CDR3 length equals 17 residues. Per the germline V gene, CDR1 is SGHAT and CDR2 is FQNNGV. With 0 bases clipped from V and 4 bases from J, the junction kept 8 bases outside the gene matches. Written as DNA, the CDR3 is TGTGCCAGCAGCTTAGATCGTCGGAGCGGGAGTTACAATGAGCAGTTCTTC. It specifies CASSLDRRSGSYNEQFF. Variable domain in full (rest from reference TRBV11-2 and TRBJ2-1): EAGVAQSPRYKIIEKRQSVAFWCNPISGHATLYWYQQILGQGPKLLIQFQNNGVVDDSQLPKDRFSAERLKGVDSTLKIQPAKLEDSAVYLCASSLDRRSGSYNEQFFGPGTRLTVL.

This chain joins TRBV5-6 and TRBJ1-1; 8 bases line up with TRBD1. The CDR3 runs 14 residues. With V trimmed by 5 bases and J by 5 bases, 8 bases remained unmatched. Germline values: CDR1 SGHDT, CDR2 YYEEEE. As DNA, the CDR3 is TGTGCCAGCAGGGGCGGGCAGGGGGCAACTGAAGCTTTCTTT. Encoded protein: CASRGGQGATEAFF.

This chain uses TRBV27 with TRBJ1-2; tentatively, D is TRBD1 (6 bases). Per the germline V gene, CDR1 is MNHEY and CDR2 is SMNVEV (reference sequence). The CDR3 spans 12 residues. V dropped 10 bases and J dropped 4 bases, with 13 bases sitting between them. CDR3 sequence: CATQGVGYGYTF. In DNA form, the CDR3 reads TGTGCCACACAGGGTGTCGGCTATGGCTACACCTTC.

V gene TRBV5-1 combines with J gene TRBJ2-2; maybe TRBD1 (5 bases). The V gene's germline CDR1 is SGHRS and CDR2 YFSETQ. With 5 bases removed from V and 5 bases from J, the gap between germline ends came to 13 bases. This CDR3 is 14 amino acids long. CDR3 sequence: CASSNLGVTGELFF. The CDR3 nucleotides are TGCGCCAGCAGTAATTTAGGGGTAACCGGGGAGCTGTTTTTT.

V and J are TRBV6-4 and TRBJ2-3; D might be TRBD2 (6 bases). Germline CDR1 MRHNA, CDR2 SNTAGT. The CDR3 sequence is 15 residues long. With 4 bases removed from V and 3 bases from J, the gap between germline ends came to 14 bases. DNA of the CDR3: TGTGCCAGCAGTGCGATCGGGAGTCAGACAGATACGCAGTATTTT. Amino acid sequence: CASSAIGSQTDTQYF.

V is TRBV30 and J is TRBJ2-5; no firm D call. The tail of the sequence fits TRBJ2-7 better, so the J call may be wrong. CDR1 and CDR2 (germline): GTSNPN, SVGIG (reference sequence). CDR3 size: 14 residues. The CDR3 protein is CAWKGAVSSYEQYF. The CDR3 nucleotides read TGTGCCTGGAAAGGTGCAGTTAGCTCCTACGAGCAGTACTTC.

The V call is TRBV27, the J call TRBJ1-1; D unclear. Between the trimmed V and J ends, which lost 5 bases and 6 bases, there was a span of 13 bases. The CDR3 totals 13 residues. Looked up from germline, CDR1 is MNHEY and CDR2 is SMNVEV (reference sequence). The CDR3 DNA reads as TGTGCCAGCAGTCCGGAGACCGGGGCTGAAGCTTTCTTT. It specifies CASSPETGAEAFF.

V and J are TRBV9 and TRBJ2-7, with 10 bases that match TRBD2. V shed 1 base, J shed 2 bases, and the junction held 3 bases outside the gene matches. CDR1 and CDR2 from the germline V gene are SGDLS and YYNGEE. The CDR3 is 15 residues long. The DNA of the CDR3 is TGTGCCAGCAGCGTAACTAGCGGGACCCCCTACGAGCAGTACTTC. Its protein is CASSVTSGTPYEQYF.

V gene TRBV19 combines with J gene TRBJ2-6, with TRBD1 identical over 7 bases. The CDR3 consists of 16 residues. V was pared by 6 bases and J by 2 bases, with 7 bases of the junction left unmatched. Germline V gene sequence: CDR1 LNHDA, CDR2 SQIVND (reference sequence). The CDR3 sequence: CASSDRAGAGANVLTF. In DNA form, the CDR3 reads TGTGCCAGTAGCGACAGGGCCGGCGCTGGGGCCAACGTCCTGACTTTC.

This chain links TRBV6-6 with TRBJ1-1; TRBD1 matches 7 bases. After removal of 6 bases from V and 1 base from J, the junction contained 5 bases not matched to a gene. Germline loops: CDR1 MNHNY, CDR2 SVGAGI (reference sequence). This CDR3 comprises 14 residues. CDR3 protein: CASSSGQQNTEAFF. In DNA form, the CDR3 reads TGTGCCAGCAGCTCGGGACAGCAGAACACTGAAGCTTTCTTT.

This clone occurred a few times. The chain is built from TRBV29-1 and TRBJ1-1; D is perhaps TRBD1 (5 bases). Trimming took off 3 bases at V and 7 bases at J, with 12 bases between the two ends. Germline V gene sequence: CDR1 SQVTM, CDR2 ANQGSEA. This CDR3 spans 12 amino acids. The DNA for the CDR3 is TGCAGCGTTGACGGTCGCAGGGATGAAGCTTTCTTT. It encodes CSVDGRRDEAFF.

The chain links TRBV18 to TRBJ2-2, with D unresolved. Germline V CDR1 and CDR2: KGHSH, LQKENI. V gave up 2 bases and J gave up 6 bases, with 13 bases separating them. This CDR3 contains 15 residues. CDR3 in amino acids: CASSPVASRPGELFF. The DNA of the CDR3 is TGTGCCAGCTCACCAGTGGCTAGTCGCCCCGGGGAGCTGTTTTTT.

This chain uses TRBV30 with TRBJ2-2; D possibly corresponds to TRBD1 (5 bases). This CDR3 has 14 amino acids. The V gene's germline CDR1 is GTSNPN and CDR2 SVGIG (reference sequence). Trimming took off 3 bases at V and 3 bases at J, with 11 bases between the two ends. For the CDR3, the DNA is TGTGCCTGGAGCCCCGGACACTACACCGGGGAGCTGTTTTTT. This gives the protein CAWSPGHYTGELFF.

The V and J genes are TRBV7-7 and TRBJ2-7; possibly TRBD1 for D (6 bases). Per germline, CDR1 SSHAT and CDR2 FNYEAQ (reference sequence). The CDR3 has 15 amino acids. CDR3 protein: CASSSPRTVEYEQYV. In nucleotides, the CDR3 is TGTGCTAGCAGCTCACCCCGGACAGTGGAATACGAGCAGTACGTC.

This sequence joins TRBV9 and TRBJ2-5; 8 nucleotides agree with TRBD2. The CDR3 has 18 residues. Trimming at V came to 1 base and at J to 1 base, leaving 12 bases not matched to a gene. Germline loops: CDR1 SGDLS, CDR2 YYNGEE. DNA of the CDR3: TGTGCCAGCAGCGTATACCCCCTTCTAGCGGGTCGCCAAGAGACCCAGTACTTC. Protein sequence: CASSVYPLLAGRQETQYF.

This clone was observed once. The CDR3 DNA reads as TGTGCCAGCTCACCATCGGGGGGTAGCGGACAAGAGACCCAGTACTTC. Residues: CASSPSGGSGQETQYF. This chain uses TRBV18 with TRBJ2-5, with 7 bases lining up with TRBD2. CDR3 size: 16 residues. Germline V lookup: CDR1 KGHSH, CDR2 LQKENI. Trimming cost V 2 bases and J 2 bases; bases outside gene matches: 8.